This TCR beta chain is drawn from a study of T-cell memory formation after mild COVID-19. TCRdb ran MiXCR on the 5' RACE reads and lists one entry per CDR3 protein. The sample has about 140,000 distinct CDR3 sequences; around 13% are singletons. V gave up 6 bases and J gave up 4 bases; unmatched junction bases: 6. The CDR3 loop spans 14 amino acids. Germline CDR1 reads KGHSH; CDR2 reads LQKENI. The sample holds a few counts of this clonotype. The chain is built from TRBV18 and TRBJ2-7; 10 bases agree with TRBD1. This TCR was recovered from an adult woman who had mild COVID-19 (a few samples of this study predate the infection). Cell type and time point are not known. Source material: PBMCs or a T cell subset sorted from them (not recorded which). CDR3 nucleotides: TGTGCCAGCTCCGGGACAGGGGTATGGTACGAGCAGTACTTC. This sequence encodes CASSGTGVWYEQYF.